This TCR beta chain was obtained from a study of T-cell reconstitution after alpha-beta-depleted transplantation in children. Ten or more counts support this clonotype. TCRbeta library construction was performed incorporating unique molecular identifiers. Each CDR3 protein is one row after TCRdb ran MiXCR on the PCR reads. The data contain more than 90,000 distinct CDR3 sequences, 6.5% to 8.5% of them singletons. Germline V gene sequence: CDR1 DFQATT, CDR2 SNEGSKA (reference sequence). CDR3 length: 13 residues. V shed 5 bases and J shed 7 bases, with 17 bases lying between them. This specimen was PBMCs from the stem cell graft donor, taken from the stem cell graft. The chain employs TRBV20-1 and TRBJ1-2; a weak D match, TRBD1 (5 bases). This TCR was sampled from a human donor who donated a stem cell graft to a child with congenital amegakaryocytic thrombocytopenia. CDR3 bases: TGCAGTGCTTGGGGGAAGTCGTATAGTGGCTACACCTTC. This sequence encodes CSAWGKSYSGYTF.